This entry concerns a single T cell receptor (beta chain). Original processing notes: Amplifying reference gene primers gave estimates of nucleated cell counts. TCRdb's table, derived via immunoSEQ multiplex PCR, lists solely in-frame clones and lacks some. V and J calls and clone size are given by that table; D and trimming were obtained from the DNA. The sample gives about 250,000 clones, about 88% of which show up once; about 3% is in the top ten. Cohort allocation depended upon clinical history that participants reported. Donors in Cohort 3 counted as recovered after two negative PCRs, clearance, or symptom resolution. The data belong to a study of blood T cell repertoires in COVID-19. Material for sequencing was PBMCs or T cells enriched from blood (not recorded which). The clonotype comes from a woman aged 45-65 years who had recovered from COVID-19.

CDR3 nucleotide sequence: TGTGCCAGCAGCATTAGGGGGGGACGCACAGATACGCAGTATTTT. Translation: CASSIRGGRTDTQYF. This chain connects TRBV7-6 to TRBJ2-3; the D gene is possibly TRBD2 (7 bases). Germline V gene data show CDR1 as SGHVS and CDR2 as FNYEAQ. V lost 5 bases and J 1 base, leaving 13 bases between the germline ends. The CDR3 runs to 15 residues.